The text below deals with one T cell receptor beta chain. The data stem from a study of T cell changes during pregnancy in multiple sclerosis. Using immunoSEQ multiplex PCR, the repertoire was profiled, and TCRdb retains in-frame clones only, with some absent. Of tens of thousands of clones in the sample, approximately 89% were seen once. The V gene's germline CDR1 is MGHDK and CDR2 SYGVNS. Trimming stripped 2 bases from V and 0 bases from J, with 13 bases between. The CDR3 sequence is 17 residues long. The TCR comes from a female donor in good health, enrolled as a control in a pregnancy study. The V call is TRBV25-1, the J call TRBJ1-4, with D maybe TRBD1 (6 bases). Sequencing used CD4+ T cells from peripheral blood mononuclear cells, obtained in the second trimester of pregnancy. CDR3 DNA: TGTGCCAGCAGTGAAGAGGGGGGGGAAGCAACTAATGAAAAACTGTTTTTT. It codes for CASSEEGGEATNEKLFF.